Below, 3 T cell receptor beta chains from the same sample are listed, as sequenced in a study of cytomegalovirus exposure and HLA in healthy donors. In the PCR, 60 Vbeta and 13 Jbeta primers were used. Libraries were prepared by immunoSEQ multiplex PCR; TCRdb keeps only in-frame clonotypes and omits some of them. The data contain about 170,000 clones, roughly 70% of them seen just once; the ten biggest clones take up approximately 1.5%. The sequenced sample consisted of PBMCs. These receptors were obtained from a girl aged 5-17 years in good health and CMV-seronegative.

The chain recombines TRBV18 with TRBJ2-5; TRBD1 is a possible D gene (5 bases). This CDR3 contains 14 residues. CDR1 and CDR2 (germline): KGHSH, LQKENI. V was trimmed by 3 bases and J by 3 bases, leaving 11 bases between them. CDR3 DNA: TGTGCCAGCTCACCGGCCAGGGCCAAAGAGACCCAGTACTTC. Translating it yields CASSPARAKETQYF.

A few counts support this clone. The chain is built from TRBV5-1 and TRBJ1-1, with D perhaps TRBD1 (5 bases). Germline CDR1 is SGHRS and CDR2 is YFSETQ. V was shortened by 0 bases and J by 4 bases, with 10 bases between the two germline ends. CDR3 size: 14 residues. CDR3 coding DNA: TGCGCCAGCAGCTTGGGACAGCCGGGCACTGAAGCTTTCTTT. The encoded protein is CASSLGQPGTEAFF.

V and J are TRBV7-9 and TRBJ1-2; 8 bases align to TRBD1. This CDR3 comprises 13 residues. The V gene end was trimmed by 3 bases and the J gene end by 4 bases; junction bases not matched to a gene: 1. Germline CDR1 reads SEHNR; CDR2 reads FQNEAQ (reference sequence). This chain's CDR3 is CASSFGTGYGYTF. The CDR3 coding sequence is TGTGCCAGCAGCTTCGGGACAGGCTATGGCTACACCTTC.